Sequencing of this T cell receptor beta chain was carried out in a study of shared clonotypes between healthy human individuals. Every subset's genomic DNA went evenly onto several immunoSEQ plates. Assay used: immunoSEQ multiplex PCR; TCRdb lists only in-frame clones, some missing. The table records 2 million to 3 million clones, around nine tenths of them present only once. The germline V gene encodes CDR1 MNHEY and CDR2 SMNVEV (reference sequence). The CDR3 extends over 15 amino acids. Trimming left V 5 bases short and J 6 bases short, with 17 bases between. The sample holds a few counts of this clone.

This sequence joins TRBV27 and TRBJ1-5, with D unresolved. Sequences were obtained from naive CD4+ T cells sorted from blood. Sample subset: CD45RA+ positively selected. The receptor's source is a man younger than 35 in good health. CDR3 loop: CASSPLPGVGQPQHF. The DNA for the CDR3 is TGTGCCAGCAGTCCCTTGCCAGGCGTCGGTCAGCCCCAGCATTTT.